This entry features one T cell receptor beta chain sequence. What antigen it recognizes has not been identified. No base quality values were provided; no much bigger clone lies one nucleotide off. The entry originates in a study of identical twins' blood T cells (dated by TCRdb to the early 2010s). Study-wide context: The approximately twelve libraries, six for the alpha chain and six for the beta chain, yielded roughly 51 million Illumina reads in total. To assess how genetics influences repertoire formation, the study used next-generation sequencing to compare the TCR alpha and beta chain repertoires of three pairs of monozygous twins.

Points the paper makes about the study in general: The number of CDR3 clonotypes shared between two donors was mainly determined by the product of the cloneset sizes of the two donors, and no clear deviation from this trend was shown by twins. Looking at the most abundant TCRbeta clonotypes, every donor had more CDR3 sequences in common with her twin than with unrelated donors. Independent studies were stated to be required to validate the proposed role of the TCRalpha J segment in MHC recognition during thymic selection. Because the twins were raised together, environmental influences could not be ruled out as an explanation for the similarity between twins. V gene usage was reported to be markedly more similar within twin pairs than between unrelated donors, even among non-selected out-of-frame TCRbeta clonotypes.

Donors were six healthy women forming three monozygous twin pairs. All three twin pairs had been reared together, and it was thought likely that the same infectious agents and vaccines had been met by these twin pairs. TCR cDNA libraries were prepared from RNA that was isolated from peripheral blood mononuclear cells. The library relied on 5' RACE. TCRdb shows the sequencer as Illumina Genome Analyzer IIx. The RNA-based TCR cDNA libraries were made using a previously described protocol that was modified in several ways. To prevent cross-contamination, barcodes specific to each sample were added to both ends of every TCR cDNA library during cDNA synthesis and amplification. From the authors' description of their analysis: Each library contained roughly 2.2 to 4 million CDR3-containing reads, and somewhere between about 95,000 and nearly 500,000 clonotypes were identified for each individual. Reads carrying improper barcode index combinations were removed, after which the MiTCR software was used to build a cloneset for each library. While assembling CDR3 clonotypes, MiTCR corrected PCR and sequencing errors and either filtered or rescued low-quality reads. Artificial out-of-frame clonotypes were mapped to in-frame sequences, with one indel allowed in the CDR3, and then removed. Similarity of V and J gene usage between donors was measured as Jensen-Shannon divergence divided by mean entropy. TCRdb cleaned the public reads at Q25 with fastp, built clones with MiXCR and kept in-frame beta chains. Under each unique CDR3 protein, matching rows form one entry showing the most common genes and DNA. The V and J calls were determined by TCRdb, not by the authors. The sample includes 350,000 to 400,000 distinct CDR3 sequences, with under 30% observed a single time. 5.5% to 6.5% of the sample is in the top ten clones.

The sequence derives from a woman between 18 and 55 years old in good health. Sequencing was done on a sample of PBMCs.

The CDR3 loop reads CASSPSGGDGEQFF. The sequence in DNA is TGTGCCAGCAGCCCAAGTGGGGGGGACGGTGAGCAGTTCTTC. This chain joins TRBV11-2 to TRBJ2-1; 7 bases in the junction line up with TRBD2. The germline V gene sets CDR1 to SGHAT and CDR2 to FQNNGV. Relative to germline, V is missing 5 bases and J is missing 9 bases, with 10 bases of the junction outside any gene match. Including cysteine and phenylalanine, the CDR3 has 14 amino acids. The entry retains the CDR3 DNA only, 42 bases that are in frame from base 1. Reference TRBV11-2 and TRBJ2-1 genes cover what lies past the CDR3, so the full variable domain is EAGVAQSPRYKIIEKRQSVAFWCNPISGHATLYWYQQILGQGPKLLIQFQNNGVVDDSQLPKDRFSAERLKGVDSTLKIQPAKLEDSAVYLCASSPSGGDGEQFFGPGTRLTVL.